A selection of T cell receptor beta chains follows, all from one sample in a study of blood T cells in healthy people across ages. TCRdb used MiXCR to reprocess the 5' RACE reads, holding one entry per CDR3 protein. The repertoire holds about 970,000 distinct CDR3 sequences, with about 53% as singletons. The material sequenced was blood. The receptors derive from a woman aged 60-75 years in good health. CDR3s include the opening cysteine and the closing phenylalanine or tryptophan. A D gene is named only where the DNA matches it firmly. The listing skips clone size in some rows; elsewhere it reads once, few, many or a size class.

size: few; J: TRBJ2-5; V: TRBV12-3/TRBV12-4; D: NA; CDR3: CASSPLDFQETQYF; DNA: TGTGCCAGCAGTCCACTAGATTTCCAAGAGACCCAGTACTTC
size: NA; J: TRBJ1-6; V: TRBV25-1; D: NA; CDR3: CASSDIPGAGVSPLHF; DNA: TGTGCCAGCAGTGATATACCGGGAGCCGGAGTTTCACCCCTCCACTTT
size: NA; J: TRBJ2-4; V: TRBV28; D: NA; CDR3: CASSLKGYDIQYF; DNA: TGTGCCAGCAGTTTAAAGGGATATGACATTCAGTACTTC
size: NA; J: TRBJ1-6; V: TRBV20-1; D: NA; CDR3: CSAPSGGAYSPLHF; DNA: TGCAGTGCTCCGTCGGGGGGCGCTTATTCACCCCTCCACTTT
size: NA; J: TRBJ2-7; V: TRBV6-2/TRBV6-3; D: TRBD2; CDR3: CASSPTSTSGSYEQYF; DNA: TGTGCCAGCAGTCCGACATCGACTAGCGGCTCCTACGAGCAGTACTTC
size: NA; J: TRBJ1-5; V: TRBV21-1; D: NA; CDR3: CASNNTDSGSNQPQHF; DNA: TGTGCCAGCAACAATACGGATTCGGGTAGCAATCAGCCCCAGCATTTT
size: NA; J: TRBJ2-7; V: TRBV7-8; D: NA; CDR3: CASSLGVSWDREQYF; DNA: TGTGCCAGCAGCTTAGGGGTCTCGTGGGACCGCGAGCAGTACTTC
size: NA; J: TRBJ1-2; V: TRBV12-3/TRBV12-4; D: TRBD1; CDR3: CASSPIDRGQYGCTF; DNA: TGTGCCAGCAGTCCTATTGACAGGGGGCAATATGGCTGCACCTTC
size: few; J: TRBJ1-6; V: TRBV3-1; D: NA; CDR3: CASTGGGNSPLHF; DNA: TGTGCCAGCACAGGAGGGGGTAATTCACCCCTCCACTTT
size: few; J: TRBJ1-5; V: TRBV4-1; D: NA; CDR3: CASSQVLFFNQPQHF; DNA: TGCGCCAGCAGCCAAGTTCTTTTCTTTAATCAGCCCCAGCATTTT
size: once; J: TRBJ2-5; V: TRBV29-1; D: TRBD2; CDR3: CSVEGGSRLNEQYF; DNA: TGCAGCGTTGAAGGCGGGAGCCGTCTTAATGAGCAGTACTTC
size: NA; J: TRBJ2-6; V: TRBV12-3/TRBV12-4; D: TRBD2; CDR3: CASSSLLARLAGVLGANVLTF; DNA: TGTGCCAGCAGTTCACTCCTAGCCCGACTAGCGGGAGTACTTGGGGCCAACGTCCTGACTTTC
size: NA; J: TRBJ1-5; V: TRBV7-9; D: NA; CDR3: CASSLVYAGNQPQHF; DNA: TGTGCCAGCAGCCTAGTGTATGCCGGCAATCAGCCCCAGCATTTT
size: NA; J: TRBJ1-2; V: TRBV7-2; D: TRBD1; CDR3: CASSPGQGQPSRGYTF; DNA: TGCGCCAGCAGCCCGGGACAGGGGCAACCTTCTCGCGGCTACACCTTC
size: NA; J: TRBJ2-3; V: TRBV7-3; D: NA; CDR3: CASSLTAEQLDTQYF; DNA: TGTGCCAGCAGCTTAACAGCGGAGCAGCTGGATACGCAGTATTTT
size: NA; J: TRBJ1-1; V: TRBV9; D: NA; CDR3: CASSGITQGNTEAFF; DNA: TGTGCCAGCAGCGGAATAACACAGGGGAACACTGAAGCTTTCTTT
size: NA; J: TRBJ1-1; V: TRBV7-6; D: NA; CDR3: CASSQHHGGEAFF; DNA: TGTGCCAGCAGCCAACACCACGGAGGTGAAGCTTTCTTT
size: NA; J: TRBJ2-5; V: TRBV15; D: NA; CDR3: CATSRDPNPGQTQYF; DNA: TGTGCCACCAGCAGAGACCCCAACCCGGGACAGACCCAGTACTTC
size: NA; J: TRBJ2-1; V: TRBV7-9; D: TRBD2; CDR3: CASRGAFSGDNEQFF; DNA: TGTGCCAGCAGGGGGGCCTTTAGCGGGGACAATGAGCAGTTCTTC
size: few; J: TRBJ1-2; V: TRBV7-6; D: NA; CDR3: CASSPLPRSRGSSYGYTF; DNA: TGTGCCAGCAGCCCATTACCTCGAAGTAGGGGGAGCTCCTATGGCTACACCTTC
size: NA; J: TRBJ2-7; V: TRBV9; D: NA; CDR3: CASSVGTEWGSYNEQYF; DNA: TGTGCCAGCAGCGTAGGGACCGAGTGGGGCTCCTACAATGAGCAGTACTTC
size: few; J: TRBJ2-7; V: TRBV12-3/TRBV12-4; D: NA; CDR3: CASSRVASYEQYF; DNA: TGTGCCAGCAGCAGGGTAGCGTCCTACGAGCAGTACTTC
size: NA; J: TRBJ2-5; V: TRBV3-1; D: NA; CDR3: CASSQGLRELKTQYF; DNA: TGTGCCAGCAGCCAAGGGTTGAGGGAGTTGAAGACCCAGTACTTC
size: NA; J: TRBJ2-7; V: TRBV7-9; D: TRBD2; CDR3: CASSSLTSGRSNEQYF; DNA: TGTGCCAGCAGCTCGCTCACTAGCGGGAGGAGCAACGAGCAGTACTTC
size: NA; J: TRBJ1-6; V: TRBV9; D: NA; CDR3: CASSLGVGSPLHF; DNA: TGTGCCAGCAGCCTAGGTGTCGGTTCACCCCTCCACTTT
size: once; J: TRBJ2-1; V: TRBV6-5; D: TRBD2; CDR3: CASRRSGSSYNEQFF; DNA: TGTGCCAGCAGGAGGAGCGGGAGCTCCTACAATGAGCAGTTCTTC
size: NA; J: TRBJ2-7; V: TRBV27; D: TRBD2; CDR3: CASSHGTSGRAYEQYF; DNA: TGTGCCAGCAGCCATGGGACTAGCGGAAGGGCCTACGAGCAGTACTTC
size: NA; J: TRBJ2-7; V: TRBV28; D: NA; CDR3: CASSLALRVYEQYF; DNA: TGTGCCAGCAGTTTGGCCCTGCGGGTCTACGAGCAGTACTTC
size: NA; J: TRBJ1-6; V: TRBV7-9; D: NA; CDR3: CASSLDSPLHF; DNA: TGTGCCAGCAGTTTAGATTCACCCCTCCACTTT
size: NA; J: TRBJ2-5; V: TRBV7-2; D: NA; CDR3: CASSPRRQFLVETQYF; DNA: TGTGCCAGCAGCCCGAGAAGACAGTTCTTAGTAGAGACCCAGTACTTC
size: NA; J: TRBJ2-1; V: TRBV5-1; D: TRBD1; CDR3: CASSFGTGGHNEQFF; DNA: TGCGCCAGCAGCTTCGGGACAGGGGGGCACAATGAGCAGTTCTTC
size: NA; J: TRBJ2-1; V: TRBV3-1; D: TRBD2; CDR3: CASSHPGAGGPDEQFF; DNA: TGTGCCAGCAGCCACCCTGGAGCGGGGGGGCCAGATGAGCAGTTCTTC
size: NA; J: TRBJ2-7; V: TRBV6-5; D: NA; CDR3: CASSYSGSLSYEQYF; DNA: TGTGCCAGCAGTTACTCGGGAAGCTTATCCTACGAGCAGTACTTC
size: NA; J: TRBJ2-1; V: TRBV20-1; D: TRBD1; CDR3: CSARSGTGAYNEQFF; DNA: TGCAGTGCTAGATCCGGGACAGGGGCTTACAATGAGCAGTTCTTC
size: few; J: TRBJ2-7; V: TRBV20-1; D: NA; CDR3: CSASWAGTYEQYF; DNA: TGCAGTGCTAGTTGGGCAGGTACCTACGAGCAGTACTTC
size: few; J: TRBJ2-3; V: TRBV10-1; D: NA; CDR3: CASSDWGTQYF; DNA: TGCGCCAGCAGTGATTGGGGGACCCAGTATTTT
size: NA; J: TRBJ2-1; V: TRBV7-3; D: NA; CDR3: CASSVAGSHEQFF; DNA: TGTGCCAGCAGCGTCGCAGGGTCCCATGAGCAGTTCTTC
size: NA; J: TRBJ2-7; V: TRBV7-2; D: TRBD2; CDR3: CASSGTSGRAFSYEQYF; DNA: TGTGCCAGTTCTGGGACTAGCGGGAGGGCCTTCTCCTACGAGCAGTACTTC